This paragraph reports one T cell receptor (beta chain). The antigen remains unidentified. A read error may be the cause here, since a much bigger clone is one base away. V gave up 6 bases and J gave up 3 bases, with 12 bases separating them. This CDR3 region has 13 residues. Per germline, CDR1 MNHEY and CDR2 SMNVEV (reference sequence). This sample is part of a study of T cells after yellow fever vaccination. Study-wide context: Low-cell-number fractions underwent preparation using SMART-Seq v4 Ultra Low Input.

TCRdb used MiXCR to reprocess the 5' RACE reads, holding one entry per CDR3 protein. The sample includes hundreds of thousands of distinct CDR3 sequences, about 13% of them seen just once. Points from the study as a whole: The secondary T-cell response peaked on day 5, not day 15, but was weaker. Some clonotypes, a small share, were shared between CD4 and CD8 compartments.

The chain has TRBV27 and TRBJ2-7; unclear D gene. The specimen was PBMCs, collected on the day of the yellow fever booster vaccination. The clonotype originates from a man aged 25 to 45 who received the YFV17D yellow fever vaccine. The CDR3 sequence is CASRLQLGYEQYF. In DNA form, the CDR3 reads TGTGCCAGCAGGTTGCAACTTGGCTACGAGCAGTACTTC.